These 32 T cell receptor beta chains came from one sample sequenced in a study of T-cell memory formation after mild COVID-19. TCRdb recomputed calls from the 5' RACE reads with MiXCR, one row per CDR3 protein. The table lists 150,000 to 200,000 distinct CDR3 sequences, 11% of them singletons. Specimen: PBMCs or a T cell subset sorted from them (not recorded which). The receptors here all came from a man aged 18 to 30 who had mild COVID-19 (a few samples of this study predate the infection). Cell type and time point are not known.

The chain has TRBV7-2 and TRBJ1-2; 9 bases are a match to TRBD1. CDR1 is SGHTA and CDR2 is FQGNSA in the germline V gene. CDR3 length: 14 amino acids. With 2 bases clipped from V and 8 bases from J, the junction kept 6 bases outside the gene matches. DNA for the CDR3: TGTGCCAGCAGCTTAAACAGGGGGCGCAGAGGCTACACCTTC. Protein: CASSLNRGRRGYTF.

This clonotype showed up just a few times. The V call is TRBV7-2, the J call TRBJ1-5; D might be TRBD1 (5 bases). Trimming cost V 3 bases and J 1 base, with 7 bases left between them. The CDR3 covers 14 residues. CDR1 and CDR2 from the germline V gene are SGHTA and FQGNSA. CDR3 sequence reads: CASSFRDSNQPQHF. CDR3 DNA sequence: TGTGCCAGCAGCTTCAGGGACAGCAATCAGCCCCAGCATTTT.

The J gene is TRBJ2-7, the V gene TRBV6-5; 11 bases agree with TRBD1. The J segment lost 4 bases and the V segment lost 4 bases, leaving 6 bases of the junction unmatched. This CDR3 spans 15 amino acids. Germline V gene sequence: CDR1 MNHEY, CDR2 SVGAGI. CDR3 protein: CASSSRTGGRYEQYF. The CDR3 nucleotides read TGTGCCAGCAGTTCCCGGACAGGGGGCAGGTACGAGCAGTACTTC.

This clonotype was detected a few times. The chain joins TRBV7-2 to TRBJ1-1; D gene unclear. Germline CDR1 SGHTA, CDR2 FQGNSA. The CDR3 length is 12 residues. Trimming shortened V by 2 bases and J by 5 bases, and 6 bases separated the two germline ends. This chain's CDR3 is CASSLQYTEAFF. CDR3 nucleotide sequence: TGTGCCAGCAGCTTACAGTATACTGAAGCTTTCTTT.

This clonotype has more than one count but fewer than ten. Relative to the germline gene, one junction end is altered; a read error may explain this. The genes are TRBV18 and TRBJ2-1; 10 nucleotides align to TRBD2. Germline assignment: CDR1 KGHSH and CDR2 LQKENI. The CDR3 is 19 residues long. CDR3 DNA: TGTGCCAGCTCACCAAGGTCCCGCCTAGCGGGGGCCGCTTACACTGAGCAGTTCTTC. This codes for CASSPRSRLAGAAYTEQFF.

The V call is TRBV5-1, the J call TRBJ1-3, with D uncertain. Germline loops: CDR1 SGHRS, CDR2 YFSETQ. This CDR3 has 16 residues. The V end lost 1 base, the J end lost 0 bases, and 11 bases lay between the germline ends. This CDR3 is CASSLTVGPSGNTIYF. The CDR3 nucleotides read TGCGCCAGCAGCTTGACGGTAGGGCCCTCTGGAAACACCATATATTTT. The complete variable domain, with remaining parts taken from reference TRBV5-1 and TRBJ1-3, reads KAGVTQTPRYLIKTRGQQVTLSCSPISGHRSVSWYQQTPGQGLQFLFEYFSETQRNKGNFPGRFSGRQFSNSRSEMNVSTLELGDSALYLCASSLTVGPSGNTIYFGEGSWLTVV.

The chain joins TRBV2 to TRBJ2-5; 9 bases agree with TRBD1. The CDR3 is 14 amino acids. Per germline, CDR1 SNHLY and CDR2 FYNNEI. The J segment lost 5 bases and the V segment lost 6 bases, leaving 7 bases of the junction unmatched. This CDR3 is CASRPRTGVETQYF. CDR3 sequence (DNA): TGTGCCAGCAGACCAAGGACAGGGGTGGAGACCCAGTACTTC.

The V call is TRBV5-4, the J call TRBJ2-2; D is undetermined. Germline values: CDR1 SGHNT, CDR2 YYREEE (reference sequence). V was pared by 7 bases and J by 5 bases, with 9 bases between. CDR3 size: 12 residues. For the CDR3, the DNA is TGTGCCAGCGGCCCCCAAACCGGGGAGCTGTTTTTT. This sequence encodes CASGPQTGELFF.

The chain couples TRBV20-1 to TRBJ2-3; a weak D match, TRBD1 (6 bases). The CDR3 is 15 amino acids. From germline, CDR1 is DFQATT and CDR2 SNEGSKA (reference sequence). Trimming stripped 5 bases from V and 2 bases from J, with 17 bases between. This CDR3 is CSAGQTGRTTDTQYF. CDR3 coding DNA: TGCAGTGCTGGACAGACCGGAAGAACCACAGATACGCAGTATTTT.

This clonotype was seen only a few times. V gene TRBV6-2 or TRBV6-3 combines with J gene TRBJ2-5, with D tentatively TRBD1 (6 bases). V lost 0 bases, J lost 9 bases, and 17 bases lay in between. CDR1 and CDR2 from the germline V gene are MNHEY and SVGEGT. The CDR3 totals 15 residues. The CDR3 DNA reads as TGTGCCAGCAGTTACTCTGGTACAGGGCGGATTCCCCAGTACTTC. Translation gives CASSYSGTGRIPQYF.

In its sample, this clonotype was seen a few times. The V call is TRBV4-2, the J call TRBJ2-3; D gene unclear. Trimming took 0 bases from V and 2 from J, leaving 9 bases between them. CDR1 and CDR2 (germline): LGHNA, YNFKEQ. This CDR3 has 15 amino acids. CDR3 nucleotide sequence: TGTGCCAGCAGCCAAGAGGGCACATACACAGATACGCAGTATTTT. Its translation: CASSQEGTYTDTQYF.

At least ten counts were recorded for this clonotype. The rearrangement uses TRBV7-2 and TRBJ2-1, with 8 bases that match TRBD2. Trimming took 3 bases from V and 5 from J; bases not matched to a gene: 9. The CDR3 spans 16 residues. Germline lookup yields CDR1 SGHTA and CDR2 FQGNSA. The CDR3 region has the DNA TGTGCCAGCAGCTTCCGAGGACTAGCCATCAACAATGAGCAGTTCTTC. Amino acids: CASSFRGLAINNEQFF.

This clonotype appeared a few times. This sequence joins TRBV9 and TRBJ2-1; D remains ambiguous. CDR1 SGDLS and CDR2 YYNGEE come from the germline V gene. This CDR3 region has 12 residues. Trimming left V 2 bases short and J 10 bases short, with 10 bases between. CDR3 sequence reads: CASSVRTGEQFF. The DNA of the CDR3 is TGTGCCAGCAGCGTTCGGACCGGAGAGCAGTTCTTC. Full variable domain (remainder filled in from reference TRBV9 and TRBJ2-1): DSGVTQTPKHLITATGQRVTLRCSPRSGDLSVYWYQQSLDQGLQFLIQYYNGEERAKGNILERFSAQQFPDLHSELNLSSLELGDSALYFCASSVRTGEQFFGPGTRLTVL.

This sequence joins TRBV7-8 and TRBJ2-7; 8 bases match TRBD1. V shed 3 bases, J shed 2 bases, and the junction held 3 bases outside the gene matches. CDR1 and CDR2 from the germline V gene are SGHVS and FQNEAQ. This CDR3 has 14 amino acids. The CDR3 sequence: CASSFGTGAYEQYF. The CDR3 nucleotides are TGTGCCAGCAGCTTTGGGACAGGAGCCTACGAGCAGTACTTC.

This clonotype was seen a single time. The rearrangement joins TRBV7-9 to TRBJ1-1; TRBD1 matches 7 bases. This CDR3 spans 14 amino acids. V lost 5 bases and J lost 9; bases outside the gene matches: 12. The V gene's germline CDR1 is SEHNR and CDR2 FQNEAQ (reference sequence). CDR3 sequence reads: CASSTQGRGQQAFF. DNA for the CDR3: TGTGCCAGCAGCACGCAGGGGAGGGGGCAGCAAGCTTTCTTT.

This clonotype appeared a few times. This chain links TRBV18 with TRBJ2-7; possible D gene TRBD1, 5 bases. V lost 0 bases to trimming and J lost 7 bases, with 22 bases between them. Germline CDR1 and CDR2: KGHSH and LQKENI. The CDR3 covers 17 residues. The CDR3: CASSPPAQGSPRTEQYF. As DNA, the CDR3 is TGTGCCAGCTCACCACCTGCCCAGGGTAGTCCCCGTACTGAGCAGTACTTC.

The chain couples TRBV12-3 or TRBV12-4 to TRBJ2-2; D is perhaps TRBD1 or TRBD2 (5 bases each). The CDR3 has 16 amino acids. The ends were cut back, 4 bases at V and 6 bases at J, with 18 bases in the middle. The CDR3 DNA sequence: TGTGCCAGCAGTTACTTTGGGGGTCGGATCGCCGGGGAGCTGTTTTTT. Amino acids: CASSYFGGRIAGELFF.

This clonotype was seen at least ten times. V gene TRBV5-1 combines with J gene TRBJ2-3, with unresolved D. Trimming stripped 0 bases from V and 2 bases from J, with 7 bases between. Looked up from germline, CDR1 is SGHRS and CDR2 is YFSETQ. CDR3 length: 14 residues. Here the CDR3 reads CASSLEAVTDTQYF. Here the CDR3 DNA reads TGCGCCAGCAGCTTGGAGGCAGTCACAGATACGCAGTATTTT.

The chain is built from TRBV7-9 and TRBJ2-5; perhaps D is TRBD1 or TRBD2 (5 bases each). V was pared by 11 bases and J by 9 bases, with 13 bases between. This CDR3 contains 10 residues. Per the germline V gene, CDR1 is SEHNR and CDR2 is FQNEAQ (reference sequence). CDR3 sequence: CAGDDTAQYF. CDR3 nucleotides: TGTGCCGGGGACGATACGGCCCAGTACTTC.

This clonotype appeared a few times. The chain carries TRBV3-1 and TRBJ2-2; D is possibly TRBD1 (5 bases). Germline lookup yields CDR1 LGHDT and CDR2 YNNKEL (reference sequence). The CDR3 totals 14 residues. V dropped 5 bases and J dropped 8 bases, with 15 bases sitting between them. The CDR3 DNA reads as TGTGCCAGCAGCTACCAGGCAGGGTCTGGGGAGCTGTTTTTT. Its translation: CASSYQAGSGELFF.

This chain links TRBV6-2 or TRBV6-3 with TRBJ2-7; D gene unclear. V lost 8 bases, J lost 2 bases, and 7 bases lay in between. CDR1 MNHEY and CDR2 SVGEGT come from the germline V gene. The CDR3 has 11 residues. CDR3 amino acids: CASGFTYEQYV. In DNA, the CDR3 is TGTGCCAGCGGCTTTACCTACGAGCAGTACGTC.

The table lists this clonotype with a few counts. The junction does not match germline at one end; this may be a read error. The J gene is TRBJ2-2, the V gene TRBV6-5, with D possibly TRBD2 on 6 matching bases. CDR3 length: 16 amino acids. Germline V gives CDR1 MNHEY, CDR2 SVGAGI. This chain's CDR3 is CASTPGGGSNTGELFF. The CDR3 DNA sequence: TGTGCCAGCACCCCGGGCGGAGGGTCGAATACCGGGGAGCTGTTTTTT.

This clonotype was observed at least ten times. The chain joins TRBV6-2 or TRBV6-3 to TRBJ2-5; no clear D. The CDR3 totals 13 residues. Germline lookup yields CDR1 MNHEY and CDR2 SVGEGT. Trimming stripped 8 bases from V and 1 base from J, with 11 bases between. CDR3 loop: CASRAHSQETQYF. CDR3 coding DNA: TGTGCCAGCCGAGCACACAGCCAAGAGACCCAGTACTTC.

The chain has TRBV5-1 and TRBJ2-3; a weak D match, TRBD1 (5 bases). The CDR3 has 14 amino acids. CDR1 and CDR2 (germline): SGHRS, YFSETQ. V lost 0 bases and J lost 2, with 7 bases in between. The CDR3, as DNA: TGCGCCAGCAGCTTGGAGGGGAACACAGATACGCAGTATTTT. It yields the protein CASSLEGNTDTQYF.

This sequence joins TRBV11-2 and TRBJ1-1; D unresolved. With 3 bases removed from V and 1 base from J, the gap between germline ends came to 9 bases. Germline V lookup: CDR1 SGHAT, CDR2 FQNNGV. CDR3 size: 14 residues. The CDR3 here is CASSFYRQNTEAFF. The CDR3, as DNA: TGTGCCAGCAGCTTTTATAGACAGAACACTGAAGCTTTCTTT.

The rearrangement links TRBV12-3 or TRBV12-4 to TRBJ1-1, with TRBD1 identical over 9 bases. This CDR3 has 16 amino acids. V gave up 3 bases and J gave up 0 bases; unmatched junction bases: 5. The CDR3 DNA reads TGTGCCAGCAGTTTCGGGACAGGGAATCTGAACACTGAAGCTTTCTTT. Translated: CASSFGTGNLNTEAFF.

This clonotype has ten or more counts. The genes are TRBV10-3 and TRBJ1-5; maybe TRBD1 (6 bases). Germline loops: CDR1 ENHRY, CDR2 SYGVKD. The CDR3 sequence is 15 residues long. Trimming pared 2 bases from V and 3 bases from J, leaving 11 bases between. CDR3 amino acids: CAISEPGADNQPQHF. CDR3 bases: TGTGCCATCAGTGAGCCGGGGGCGGACAATCAGCCCCAGCATTTT.

The V call is TRBV18, the J call TRBJ2-4, with TRBD1 matching 9 bases. J was trimmed by 10 bases and V by 2 bases; bases with no gene match: 9. Looked up from germline, CDR1 is KGHSH and CDR2 is LQKENI. CDR3 size: 15 residues. CDR3 sequence: CASSPNPGQGNIQYF. The DNA for the CDR3 is TGTGCCAGCTCACCAAACCCGGGACAGGGTAATATTCAGTACTTC.

The chain recombines TRBV5-6 with TRBJ2-4; D call uncertain. Germline V lookup: CDR1 SGHDT, CDR2 YYEEEE. CDR3 length: 13 amino acids. V was pared by 5 bases and J by 0 bases, with 6 bases between. CDR3 in amino acids: CASSSLAKNIQYF. The CDR3 nucleotides are TGTGCCAGCAGTTCGCTAGCCAAAAACATTCAGTACTTC.

CDR3 sequence: CASSLRNSPLHF. CDR3 nucleotide sequence: TGTGCCAGCAGCTTAAGGAATTCACCCCTCCACTTT. The chain has TRBV7-2 and TRBJ1-6; the D is unclear. Trimming stripped 2 bases from V and 7 bases from J, with 3 bases between. This CDR3 is 12 amino acids long. Germline V lookup: CDR1 SGHTA, CDR2 FQGNSA.

This clonotype has more than one count but fewer than ten. V usage is TRBV9 and J usage is TRBJ1-1; D is unclear. Trimming removed 0 bases from V and 3 bases from J, with 12 bases in between. CDR3 size: 15 residues. CDR1 is SGDLS, CDR2 YYNGEE, per germline. The chain's CDR3 is CASSVGPNLDTEAFF. CDR3 in DNA: TGTGCCAGCAGCGTAGGACCTAACCTGGACACTGAAGCTTTCTTT. The whole variable domain, remainder taken from reference TRBV9 and TRBJ1-1, is DSGVTQTPKHLITATGQRVTLRCSPRSGDLSVYWYQQSLDQGLQFLIQYYNGEERAKGNILERFSAQQFPDLHSELNLSSLELGDSALYFCASSVGPNLDTEAFFGQGTRLTVV.

This sequence joins TRBV7-9 and TRBJ1-2; no definite D call. The CDR3 is 15 amino acids. CDR1 SEHNR and CDR2 FQNEAQ come from the germline V gene (reference sequence). Trimming left V 3 bases short and J 0 bases short, with 11 bases between. CDR3 in DNA: TGTGCCAGCAGCTTTGGACGCCCTTCTAACTATGGCTACACCTTC. Translation: CASSFGRPSNYGYTF. The full variable domain, rest sourced from reference TRBV7-9 and TRBJ1-2, is DTGVSQNPRHKITKRGQNVTFRCDPISEHNRLYWYRQTLGQGPEFLTYFQNEAQLEKSRLLSDRFSAERPKGSFSTLEIQRTEQGDSAMYLCASSFGRPSNYGYTFGSGTRLTVV.